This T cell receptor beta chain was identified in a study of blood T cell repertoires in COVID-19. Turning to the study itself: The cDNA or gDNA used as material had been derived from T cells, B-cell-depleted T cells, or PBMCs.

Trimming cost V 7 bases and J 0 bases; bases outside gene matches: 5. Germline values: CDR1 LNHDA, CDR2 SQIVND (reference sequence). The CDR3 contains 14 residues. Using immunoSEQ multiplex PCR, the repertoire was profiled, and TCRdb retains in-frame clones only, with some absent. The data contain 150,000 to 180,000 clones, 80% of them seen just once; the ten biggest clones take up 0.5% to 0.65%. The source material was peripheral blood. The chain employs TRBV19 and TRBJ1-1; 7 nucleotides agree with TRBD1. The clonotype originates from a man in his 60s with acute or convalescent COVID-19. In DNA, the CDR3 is TGTGCCAGTAATAAAGGGGGCCTGAACACTGAAGCTTTCTTT. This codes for CASNKGGLNTEAFF.